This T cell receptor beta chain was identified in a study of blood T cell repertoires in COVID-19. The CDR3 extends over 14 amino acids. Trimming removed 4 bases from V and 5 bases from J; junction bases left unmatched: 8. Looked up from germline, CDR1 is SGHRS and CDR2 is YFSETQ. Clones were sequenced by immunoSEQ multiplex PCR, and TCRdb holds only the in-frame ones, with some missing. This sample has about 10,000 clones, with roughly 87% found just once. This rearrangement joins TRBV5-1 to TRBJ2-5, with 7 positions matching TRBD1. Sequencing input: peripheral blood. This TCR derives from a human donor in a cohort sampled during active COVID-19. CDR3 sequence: CASSPYRGRETQYF. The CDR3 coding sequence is TGCGCCAGCAGCCCCTACAGGGGTCGGGAGACCCAGTACTTC.